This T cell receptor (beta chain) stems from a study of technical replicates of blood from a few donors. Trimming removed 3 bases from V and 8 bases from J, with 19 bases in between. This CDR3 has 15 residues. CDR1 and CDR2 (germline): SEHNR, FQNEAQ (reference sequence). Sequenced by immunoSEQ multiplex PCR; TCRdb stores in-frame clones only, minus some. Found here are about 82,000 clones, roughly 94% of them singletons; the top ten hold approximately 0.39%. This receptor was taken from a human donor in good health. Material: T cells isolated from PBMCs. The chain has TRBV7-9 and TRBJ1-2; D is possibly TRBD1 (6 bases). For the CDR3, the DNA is TGTGCCAGCAGCTTCCCCGGGACAAGTTATTTAGGCTACACCTTC. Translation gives CASSFPGTSYLGYTF. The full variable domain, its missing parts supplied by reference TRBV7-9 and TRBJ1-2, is DTGVSQNPRHKITKRGQNVTFRCDPISEHNRLYWYRQTLGQGPEFLTYFQNEAQLEKSRLLSDRFSAERPKGSFSTLEIQRTEQGDSAMYLCASSFPGTSYLGYTFGSGTRLTVV.